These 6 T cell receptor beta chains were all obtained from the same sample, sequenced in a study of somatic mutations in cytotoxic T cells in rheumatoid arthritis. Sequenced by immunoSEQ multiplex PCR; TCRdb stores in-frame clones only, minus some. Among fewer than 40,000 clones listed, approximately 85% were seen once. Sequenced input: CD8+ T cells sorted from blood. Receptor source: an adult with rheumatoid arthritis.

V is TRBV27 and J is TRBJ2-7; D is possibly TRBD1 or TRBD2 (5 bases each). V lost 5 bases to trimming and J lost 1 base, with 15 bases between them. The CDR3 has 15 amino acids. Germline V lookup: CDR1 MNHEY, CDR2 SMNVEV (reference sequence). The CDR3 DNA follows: TGTGCCAGCAGTCCCGGGACGGTCCCTTCCTACGAGCAGTACTTC. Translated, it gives CASSPGTVPSYEQYF.

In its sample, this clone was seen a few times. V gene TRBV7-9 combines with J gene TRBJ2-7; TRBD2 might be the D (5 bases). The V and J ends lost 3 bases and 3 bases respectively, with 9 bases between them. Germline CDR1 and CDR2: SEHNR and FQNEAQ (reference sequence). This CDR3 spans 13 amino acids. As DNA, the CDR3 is TGTGCCAGCAGCTTCTCTAGCAACTACGAGCAGTACTTC. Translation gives CASSFSSNYEQYF.

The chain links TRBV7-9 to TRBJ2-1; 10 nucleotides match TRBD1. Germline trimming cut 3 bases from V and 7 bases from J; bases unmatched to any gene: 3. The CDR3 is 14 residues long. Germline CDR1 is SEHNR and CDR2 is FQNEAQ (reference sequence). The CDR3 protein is CASSLTGGLNEQFF. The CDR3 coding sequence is TGTGCCAGCAGCTTGACAGGGGGCTTGAATGAGCAGTTCTTC.

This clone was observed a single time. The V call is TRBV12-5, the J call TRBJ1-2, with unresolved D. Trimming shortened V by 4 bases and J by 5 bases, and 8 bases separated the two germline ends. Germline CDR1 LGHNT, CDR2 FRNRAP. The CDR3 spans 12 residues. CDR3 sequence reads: CASGSSPYGYTF. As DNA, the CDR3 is TGTGCTAGTGGTTCCAGCCCGTATGGCTACACCTTC.

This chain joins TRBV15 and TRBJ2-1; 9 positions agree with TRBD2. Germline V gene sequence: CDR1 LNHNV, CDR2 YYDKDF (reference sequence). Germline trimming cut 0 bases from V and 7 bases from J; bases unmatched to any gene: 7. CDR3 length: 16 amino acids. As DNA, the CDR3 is TGTGCCACCAGCAGAGATCTGGCGGGGGGGGCAAATGAGCAGTTCTTC. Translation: CATSRDLAGGANEQFF.

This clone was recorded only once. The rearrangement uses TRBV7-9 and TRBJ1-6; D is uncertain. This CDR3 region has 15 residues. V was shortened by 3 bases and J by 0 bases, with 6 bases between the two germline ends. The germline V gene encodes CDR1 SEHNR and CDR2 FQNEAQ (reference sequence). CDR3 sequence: CASSLLSSYNSPLHF. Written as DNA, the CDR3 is TGTGCCAGCAGCTTGTTGAGCTCCTATAATTCACCCCTCCACTTT.